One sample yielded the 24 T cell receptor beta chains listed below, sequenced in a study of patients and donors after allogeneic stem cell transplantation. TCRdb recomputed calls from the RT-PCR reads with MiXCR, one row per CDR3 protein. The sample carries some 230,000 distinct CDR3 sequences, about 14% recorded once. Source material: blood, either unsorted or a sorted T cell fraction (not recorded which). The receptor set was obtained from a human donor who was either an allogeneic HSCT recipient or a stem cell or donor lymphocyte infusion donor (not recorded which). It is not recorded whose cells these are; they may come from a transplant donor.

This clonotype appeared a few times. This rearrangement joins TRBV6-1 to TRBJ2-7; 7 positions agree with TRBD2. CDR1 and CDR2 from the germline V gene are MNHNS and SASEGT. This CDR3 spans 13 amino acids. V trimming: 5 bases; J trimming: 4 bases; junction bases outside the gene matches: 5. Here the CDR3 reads CASSRLAEYEQYF. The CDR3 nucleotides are TGTGCCAGCAGTAGACTAGCCGAATACGAGCAGTACTTC.

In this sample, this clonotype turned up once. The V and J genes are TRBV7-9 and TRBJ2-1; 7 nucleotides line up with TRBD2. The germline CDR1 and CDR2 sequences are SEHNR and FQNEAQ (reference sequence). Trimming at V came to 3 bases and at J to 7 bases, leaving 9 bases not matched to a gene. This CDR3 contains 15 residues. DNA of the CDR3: TGTGCCAGCAGCTTTCCCTCTAGCGGTAAAAATGAGCAGTTCTTC. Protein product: CASSFPSSGKNEQFF.

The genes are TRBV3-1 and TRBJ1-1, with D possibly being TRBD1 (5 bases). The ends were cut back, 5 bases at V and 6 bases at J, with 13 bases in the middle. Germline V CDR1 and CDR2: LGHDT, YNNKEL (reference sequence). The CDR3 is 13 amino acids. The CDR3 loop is CASSGGRVPEAFF. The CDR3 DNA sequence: TGTGCCAGCAGCGGGGGAAGGGTCCCTGAAGCTTTCTTT.

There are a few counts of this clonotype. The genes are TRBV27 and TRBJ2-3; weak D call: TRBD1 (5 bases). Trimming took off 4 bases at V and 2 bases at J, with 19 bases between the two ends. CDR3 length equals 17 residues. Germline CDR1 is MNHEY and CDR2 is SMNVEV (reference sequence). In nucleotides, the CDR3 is TGTGCCAGCAGTTCCAGGGCAGGTGGGGTCACCACAGATACGCAGTATTTT. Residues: CASSSRAGGVTTDTQYF.

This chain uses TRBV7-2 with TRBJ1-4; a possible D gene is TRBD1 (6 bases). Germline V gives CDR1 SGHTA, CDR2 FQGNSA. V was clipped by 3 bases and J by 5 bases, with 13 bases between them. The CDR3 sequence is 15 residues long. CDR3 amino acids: CASSFRGRLNEKLFF. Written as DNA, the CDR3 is TGTGCCAGCAGCTTCCGGGGGCGGTTGAATGAAAAACTGTTTTTT.

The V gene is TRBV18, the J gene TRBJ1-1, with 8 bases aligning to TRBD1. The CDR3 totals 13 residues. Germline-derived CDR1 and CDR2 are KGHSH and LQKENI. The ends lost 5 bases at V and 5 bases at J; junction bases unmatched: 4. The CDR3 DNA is TGTGCCAGCTCATCCGACAGGGGAACTGAAGCTTTCTTT. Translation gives CASSSDRGTEAFF.

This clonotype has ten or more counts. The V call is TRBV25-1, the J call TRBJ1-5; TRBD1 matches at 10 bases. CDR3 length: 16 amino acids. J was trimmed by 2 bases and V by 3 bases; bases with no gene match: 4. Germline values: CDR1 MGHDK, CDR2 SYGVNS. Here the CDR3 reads CASSDSGTGGNQPQHF. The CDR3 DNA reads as TGTGCCAGCAGTGACTCCGGGACAGGGGGCAATCAGCCCCAGCATTTT.

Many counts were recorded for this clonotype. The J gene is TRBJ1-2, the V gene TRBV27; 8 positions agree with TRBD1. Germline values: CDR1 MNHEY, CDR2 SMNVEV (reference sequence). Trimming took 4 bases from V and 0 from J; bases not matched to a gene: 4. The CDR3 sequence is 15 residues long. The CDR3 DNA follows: TGTGCCAGCAGTTCGATCAGGGGGCCTAACTATGGCTACACCTTC. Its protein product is CASSSIRGPNYGYTF.

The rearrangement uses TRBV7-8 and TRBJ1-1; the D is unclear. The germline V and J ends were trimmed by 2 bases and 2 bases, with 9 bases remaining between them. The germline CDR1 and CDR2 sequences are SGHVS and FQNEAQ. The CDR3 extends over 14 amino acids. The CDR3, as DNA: TGTGCCAGCAGCTTAACTAGCCGAAACACTGAAGCTTTCTTT. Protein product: CASSLTSRNTEAFF.

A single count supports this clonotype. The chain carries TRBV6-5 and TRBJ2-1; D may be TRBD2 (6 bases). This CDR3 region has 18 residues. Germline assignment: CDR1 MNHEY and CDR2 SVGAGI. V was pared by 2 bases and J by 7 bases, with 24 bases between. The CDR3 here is CASSYIASFGRGGNEQFF. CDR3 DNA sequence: TGTGCCAGCAGTTACATCGCCTCGTTTGGGCGGGGAGGTAATGAGCAGTTCTTC.

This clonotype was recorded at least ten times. DNA for the CDR3: TGCGCCAGCAGCTTGGATGGGACTAGCGCCAGACAAGAGACCCAGTACTTC. Translating it yields CASSLDGTSARQETQYF. The chain links TRBV5-1 to TRBJ2-5; 10 bases map to TRBD2. V trimming: 0 bases; J trimming: 2 bases; junction bases outside the gene matches: 7. Per the germline V gene, CDR1 is SGHRS and CDR2 is YFSETQ. CDR3 length: 17 residues.

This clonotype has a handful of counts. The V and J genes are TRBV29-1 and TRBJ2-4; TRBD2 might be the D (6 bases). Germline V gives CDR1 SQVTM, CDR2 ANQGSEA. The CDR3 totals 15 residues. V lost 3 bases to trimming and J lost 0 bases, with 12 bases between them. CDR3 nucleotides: TGCAGCGTTGACTCGCCGGGGGTAGCCAAAAACATTCAGTACTTC. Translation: CSVDSPGVAKNIQYF.

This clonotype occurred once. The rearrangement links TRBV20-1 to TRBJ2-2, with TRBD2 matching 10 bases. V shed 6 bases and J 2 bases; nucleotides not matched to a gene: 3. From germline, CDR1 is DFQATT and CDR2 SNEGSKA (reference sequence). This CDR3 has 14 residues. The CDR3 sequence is CSAIAGGNTGELFF. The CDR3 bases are TGCAGTGCAATAGCGGGAGGTAACACCGGGGAGCTGTTTTTT.

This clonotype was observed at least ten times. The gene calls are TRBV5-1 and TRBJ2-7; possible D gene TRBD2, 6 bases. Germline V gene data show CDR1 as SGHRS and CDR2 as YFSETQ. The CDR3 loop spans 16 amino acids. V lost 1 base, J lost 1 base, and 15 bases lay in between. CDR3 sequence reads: CASSLSGADDSYEQYF. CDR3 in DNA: TGCGCCAGCAGCTTGTCGGGAGCGGACGATTCCTACGAGCAGTACTTC. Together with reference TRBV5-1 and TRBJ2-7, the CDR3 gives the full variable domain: KAGVTQTPRYLIKTRGQQVTLSCSPISGHRSVSWYQQTPGQGLQFLFEYFSETQRNKGNFPGRFSGRQFSNSRSEMNVSTLELGDSALYLCASSLSGADDSYEQYFGPGTRLTVT.

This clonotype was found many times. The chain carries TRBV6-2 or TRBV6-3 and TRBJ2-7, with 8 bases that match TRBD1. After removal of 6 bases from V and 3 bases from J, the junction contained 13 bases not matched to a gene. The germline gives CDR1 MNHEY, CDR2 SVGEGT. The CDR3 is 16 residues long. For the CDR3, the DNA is TGTGCCAGCAGACTATGGGGCAGGGGGCTTTACTACGAGCAGTACTTC. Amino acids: CASRLWGRGLYYEQYF.

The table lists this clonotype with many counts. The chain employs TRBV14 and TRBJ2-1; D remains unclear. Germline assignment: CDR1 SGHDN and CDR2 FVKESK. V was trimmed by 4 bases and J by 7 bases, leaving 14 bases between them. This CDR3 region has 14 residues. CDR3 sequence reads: CASSLPPPPNEQFF. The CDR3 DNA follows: TGTGCCAGCAGCCTCCCCCCCCCACCTAATGAGCAGTTCTTC. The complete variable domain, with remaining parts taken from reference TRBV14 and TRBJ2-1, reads EAGVTQFPSHSVIEKGQTVTLRCDPISGHDNLYWYRRVMGKEIKFLLHFVKESKQDESGMPNNRFLAERTGGTYSTLKVQPAELEDSGVYFCASSLPPPPNEQFFGPGTRLTVL.

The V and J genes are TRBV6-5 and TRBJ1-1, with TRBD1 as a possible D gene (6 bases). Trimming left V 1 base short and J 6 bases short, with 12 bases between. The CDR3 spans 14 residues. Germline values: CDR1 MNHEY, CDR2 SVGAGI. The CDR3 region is CASSYWGRVAEAFF. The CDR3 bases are TGTGCCAGCAGTTACTGGGGGCGCGTCGCTGAAGCTTTCTTT.

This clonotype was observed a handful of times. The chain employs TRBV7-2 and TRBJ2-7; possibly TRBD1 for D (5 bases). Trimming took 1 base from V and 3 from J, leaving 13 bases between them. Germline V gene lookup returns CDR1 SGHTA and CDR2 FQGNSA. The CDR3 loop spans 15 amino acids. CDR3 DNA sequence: TGTGCCAGCAGCTTAGACCCAGGGCTGAACTACGAGCAGTACTTC. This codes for CASSLDPGLNYEQYF. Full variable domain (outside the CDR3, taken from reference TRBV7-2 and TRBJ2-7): GAGVSQSPSNKVTEKGKDVELRCDPISGHTALYWYRQSLGQGLEFLIYFQGNSAPDKSGLPSDRFSAERTGGSVSTLTIQRTQQEDSAVYLCASSLDPGLNYEQYFGPGTRLTVT.

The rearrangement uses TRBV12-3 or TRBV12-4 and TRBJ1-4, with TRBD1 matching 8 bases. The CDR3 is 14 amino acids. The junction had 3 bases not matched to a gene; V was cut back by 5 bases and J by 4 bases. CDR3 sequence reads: CASSTDRVNEKLFF. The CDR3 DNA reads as TGTGCCAGCAGTACGGACAGGGTTAATGAAAAACTGTTTTTT.

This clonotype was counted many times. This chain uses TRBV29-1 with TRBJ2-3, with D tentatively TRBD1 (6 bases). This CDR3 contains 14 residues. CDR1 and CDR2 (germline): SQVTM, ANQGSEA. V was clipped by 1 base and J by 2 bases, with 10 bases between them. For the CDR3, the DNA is TGCAGCGTTGAAGGGACAGAAAACACAGATACGCAGTATTTT. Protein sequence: CSVEGTENTDTQYF.

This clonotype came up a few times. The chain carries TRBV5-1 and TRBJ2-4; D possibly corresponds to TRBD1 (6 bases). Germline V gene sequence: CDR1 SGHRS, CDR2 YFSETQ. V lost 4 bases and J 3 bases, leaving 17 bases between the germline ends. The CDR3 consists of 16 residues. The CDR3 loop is CASSPGATGHKNIQYF. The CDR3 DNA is TGCGCCAGCAGCCCTGGCGCCACGGGACACAAAAACATTCAGTACTTC. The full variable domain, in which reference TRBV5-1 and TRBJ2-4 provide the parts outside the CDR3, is KAGVTQTPRYLIKTRGQQVTLSCSPISGHRSVSWYQQTPGQGLQFLFEYFSETQRNKGNFPGRFSGRQFSNSRSEMNVSTLELGDSALYLCASSPGATGHKNIQYFGAGTRLSVL.

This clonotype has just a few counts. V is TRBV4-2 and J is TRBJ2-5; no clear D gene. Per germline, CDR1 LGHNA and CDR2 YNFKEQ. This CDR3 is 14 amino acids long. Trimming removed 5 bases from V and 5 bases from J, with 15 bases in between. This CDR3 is CASSTIKGLETQYF. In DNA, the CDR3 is TGTGCCAGCAGCACCATAAAGGGCTTGGAGACCCAGTACTTC.

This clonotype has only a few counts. CDR3 residues: CSARDLRLSAGELFF. DNA of the CDR3: TGCAGTGCTAGAGATCTTAGACTCTCAGCCGGGGAGCTGTTTTTT. The chain joins TRBV20-1 to TRBJ2-2; the D is unclear. Trimming left V 0 bases short and J 6 bases short, with 14 bases between. The germline V gene encodes CDR1 DFQATT and CDR2 SNEGSKA (reference sequence). This CDR3 is built from 15 residues.

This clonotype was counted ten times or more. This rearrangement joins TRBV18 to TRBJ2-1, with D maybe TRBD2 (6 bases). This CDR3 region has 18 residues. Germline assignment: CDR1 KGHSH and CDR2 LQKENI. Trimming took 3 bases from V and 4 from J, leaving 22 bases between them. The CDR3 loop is CASSPSVGRTTVYNEQFF. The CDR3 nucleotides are TGTGCCAGCTCACCCTCGGTCGGGAGAACAACGGTTTACAATGAGCAGTTCTTC.